This entry concerns a single TCR beta chain. Its antigen specificity is not known. No base qualities exist here, and no much larger clone lies one base off it. The data are from a study of T cell responses to AZD1222 COVID-19 vaccine (dated by TCRdb to the early 2020s). For the study in its entirety: AZD1222 recipients whose second dose came at about 4 weeks and those whose second dose came at about 12 weeks were combined into one group, since spike-specific TCR depth and breadth did not differ between the two schedules. A total of 230 to 250 trial participants underwent TCR sequencing, of whom some 210 received two doses of AZD1222 and 26 received two doses of the MenACWY control vaccine. Enrollment into the trials was organized by age into subgroups of 18-55, 56-69 and 70-plus years, and those subgroups contained roughly 150, 30 and 60 TCR-sequenced participants, respectively. Points the paper makes about the study in general: The vaccine-associated CD4 TCRs covered the entire spike protein, and the dominant responses fell in regions 160-218 and 743-854. Reportedly, almost half of the unique spike-specific TCRs recognized epitopes lying outside the regions that are mutated in the B.1.351 and B.1.1.7 variants. Participants were mostly white British and included more females than males, and it was suggested by the authors that clonal diversity may have been underestimated. Conclusions about previously exposed vaccinees are limited, since just six AZD1222 recipients were seropositive for SARS-CoV-2 at baseline. A significant rise in spike-specific TCR breadth and depth was observed after two AZD1222 doses relative to day 0 and relative to MenACWY recipients. The 56-69-year group was small, and its depth increase did not reach significance, likely because of low power. Because no day 14 peak-response samples were available, the repertoires could be characterized only after the peak T cell response.

The CDR3 regions of human TCRbeta chains were analyzed by immunosequencing. The authors' pipeline ran thus. TCRs in the repertoires were compared against a reference library of SARS-CoV-2-specific TCRs that had been generated with the MIRA antigen-specificity platform. Breadth was defined as the fraction of unique TCRs that were SARS-CoV-2-associated, and depth was defined as the fraction of total T cells that were SARS-CoV-2-associated. Using the MIRA data, each spike-specific TCR was assigned both to the spike region to which the TCR was reactive and to a CD4 or CD8 class. Log10-transformed breadth and depth values were compared by one-way ANOVA with Sidak's multiple comparisons tests. Here the immuneACCESS table is served through TCRdb, limited to in-frame sequences with V and J called. Missing clones are a known gap in these copies; in checked studies unresolved V genes cover under half, and the rest lacks a known reason. For V, J and clone size, that table is used; D and trimming come from the DNA. A total of around 140,000 clones appear in this sample, under 90% of them only once. The biggest ten clones account for more than 20% of the sample.

The CDR3 spans 15 residues, from the cysteine through the phenylalanine. Only the CDR3 DNA stays, 45 bases, in frame from base 1. CDR1 is given as PRHDT and CDR2 as FYEKMQ, both from the germline V gene (reference sequence). V is clipped by 5 bases and J by 2 bases, and the sequence between their germline boundaries is 13 bases long. The sample's time point, from its label and the paper: baseline before first vaccination. Vaccinee samples came from UK trials COV001 and COV002, including a single-blind randomized controlled phase 2/3 trial of AZD1222 (ChAdOx1 nCoV-19) in healthy adults. Trial participant PBMC samples were collected at day 0 and day 28 after the second dose for TCRbeta chain sequencing.

This specimen consisted of peripheral blood, obtained on day 0 of AZD1222 vaccination. Recombination connected TRBV13 to TRBJ1-3; the D segment could be TRBD1, given 5 matching bases. The source is an adult in good health. The nucleotide sequence reads TGTGCCAGCAGCCGGCCCCGGGGGGCTGGAAACACCATATATTTT. This yields the protein CASSRPRGAGNTIYF.